This T cell receptor beta chain was sequenced in a study of shared clonotypes between healthy human individuals. Study information: Three plates were used per donor for CD4 naive, three for CD4 memory, two for CD8 naive and one for CD8 memory.

As to this clone: The antigen remains undetermined.

Only CD45RO-negative cells positively selected for CCR7 counted as naive CD8 cells, so terminally differentiated effector memory CD45RA+ cells were excluded. In the source study's methods: Filtering of immunoSEQ junctional sequences could not match full-length read filtering. Clones were read by immunoSEQ multiplex PCR, and TCRdb kept only the in-frame ones, dropping some. The DNA gave D and trimming, while V, J and clone size come from that table. This table holds approximately 1.9 million clones, approximately 92% found once. CDR1 and CDR2 from the germline V gene are SGHAT and FQNNGV. The V end lost 5 bases, the J end lost 5 bases, and 18 bases lay between the germline ends. The CDR3 covers 15 residues. Study outcomes and limitations: The naive CD4 repertoires of several donors were compared, and about 5% of clonotypes were shared. Researchers sampled blood only, noting tissue repertoires likely differ.

The origin of this receptor is a man in his late teens or twenties in good health. Some clones in this sample may be carry-over from other donors' samples. This chain uses TRBV11-2 with TRBJ1-1, with D tentatively TRBD1 (6 bases). The sequencing sample was made of naive CD8+ T cells from PBMCs. The CDR3 coding sequence is TGTGCCAGCAGCCCAGGGGACACCATCGGGACTGAAGCTTTCTTT. Its protein product is CASSPGDTIGTEAFF.